These T cell receptor beta chains were read from a single sample in a study of T-cell memory formation after mild COVID-19. TCRdb re-derived calls from the 5' RACE reads in MiXCR, one entry per CDR3 protein. The sample has more than 250,000 distinct CDR3 sequences, roughly 17% seen once. The sample consisted of PBMCs or a T cell subset sorted from them (not recorded which). These receptors were collected from a man between 18 and 29 years old who had mild COVID-19 (a few samples of this study predate the infection). Cell type and time point are not known. CDR3s include the opening cysteine and the closing phenylalanine or tryptophan. The order of the fields is clone size, V gene, D gene, J gene, CDR3 DNA, CDR3 protein. The D gene is left open where the match is weak. Rows may omit the clone size; those that give it use once, few, many or a size class.

clone_size: few; v_call: TRBV7-2; d_call: -; j_call: TRBJ1-1; cdr3_nt: TGTGCCAGCAGCCAGCCGGGACCCAAAGCTTTCTTT; cdr3_aa: CASSQPGPKAFF
clone_size: few; v_call: TRBV4-1; d_call: -; j_call: TRBJ2-5; cdr3_nt: TGCGCCAGCAGCGCTCTACTGGGGGTGGGGGATGAGACCCAGTACTTC; cdr3_aa: CASSALLGVGDETQYF
clone_size: -; v_call: TRBV27; d_call: -; j_call: TRBJ1-1; cdr3_nt: TGTGCCAGCAGTTTAGTTGTAGGGAAGGGCACTGAAGCTTTCTTT; cdr3_aa: CASSLVVGKGTEAFF
clone_size: many; v_call: TRBV4-3; d_call: TRBD2; j_call: TRBJ2-1; cdr3_nt: TGCGCCAGCAGCCAGCCCAGCGGGGGTAGGAATGAGCAGTTCTTC; cdr3_aa: CASSQPSGGRNEQFF
clone_size: few; v_call: TRBV3-1; d_call: -; j_call: TRBJ2-1; cdr3_nt: TGTGCCAGCAGCCAGCAAGTGGTCCGTGAGAATGAGCAGTTCTTC; cdr3_aa: CASSQQVVRENEQFF
clone_size: few; v_call: TRBV20-1; d_call: TRBD1; j_call: TRBJ1-6; cdr3_nt: TGCAGTGCTAGAGAGCTGACAGGGTACGATTCACCCCTCCACTTT; cdr3_aa: CSARELTGYDSPLHF
clone_size: many; v_call: TRBV4-3; d_call: -; j_call: TRBJ1-2; cdr3_nt: TGCGCCAGCAGCCGCCGATCTGGAGGCTACACCTTC; cdr3_aa: CASSRRSGGYTF
clone_size: -; v_call: TRBV5-1; d_call: -; j_call: TRBJ2-5; cdr3_nt: TGCGCCAGCACTATAGGGGGTAACCAAGAGACCCAGTACTTC; cdr3_aa: CASTIGGNQETQYF
clone_size: -; v_call: TRBV12-3/TRBV12-4; d_call: -; j_call: TRBJ2-5; cdr3_nt: TGTGCCGCAGCTTCGGGACCAGGGTGGACCCAGTACTTC; cdr3_aa: CAAASGPGWTQYF
clone_size: many; v_call: TRBV7-9; d_call: -; j_call: TRBJ2-1; cdr3_nt: TGTGCCAGCAGCTTAGCGGTAGGCAATGAGCAGTTCTTC; cdr3_aa: CASSLAVGNEQFF
clone_size: few; v_call: TRBV21-1; d_call: -; j_call: TRBJ1-6; cdr3_nt: TGTGCCAGCAGGACAGGGGCATATAATTCACCCCTCCACTTT; cdr3_aa: CASRTGAYNSPLHF
clone_size: few; v_call: TRBV4-1; d_call: -; j_call: TRBJ1-4; cdr3_nt: TGCGCCAGCAGCCACAAATCCATGGGAACTAATGAAAAACTGTTTTTT; cdr3_aa: CASSHKSMGTNEKLFF
clone_size: few; v_call: TRBV7-2; d_call: -; j_call: TRBJ2-1; cdr3_nt: TGTGCCAGCAGCAGCGCGAGCGTCACCGGTGAGCAGTTCTTC; cdr3_aa: CASSSASVTGEQFF
clone_size: -; v_call: TRBV10-3; d_call: -; j_call: TRBJ2-3; cdr3_nt: TGTGCCATCCAACCGTACCCGGGCACAGATACGCAGTATTTT; cdr3_aa: CAIQPYPGTDTQYF
clone_size: -; v_call: TRBV6-5; d_call: -; j_call: TRBJ2-7; cdr3_nt: TGTGCCAGCAGTTACCGGCGCTCCTACGAGCAGTACTTC; cdr3_aa: CASSYRRSYEQYF
clone_size: -; v_call: TRBV7-9; d_call: TRBD2; j_call: TRBJ2-5; cdr3_nt: TGTGCCAGCAGCTTAGAGCGGGGGTACCAAGAGACCCAGTACTTC; cdr3_aa: CASSLERGYQETQYF
clone_size: -; v_call: TRBV6-6; d_call: -; j_call: TRBJ2-7; cdr3_nt: TGTGCCAGCAGCAACCCTCTCTACGAGCAGTACTTC; cdr3_aa: CASSNPLYEQYF
clone_size: few; v_call: TRBV6-5; d_call: -; j_call: TRBJ2-1; cdr3_nt: TGTGCCAGCAGGGCCGGATCATCGGGCCAGGTGGAGTTCTTC; cdr3_aa: CASRAGSSGQVEFF
clone_size: few; v_call: TRBV7-2; d_call: -; j_call: TRBJ1-2; cdr3_nt: TGTGCCAGCAGCTCCGGGGGACGACGCTATGGCTACACCTTC; cdr3_aa: CASSSGGRRYGYTF
clone_size: -; v_call: TRBV3-1; d_call: TRBD2; j_call: TRBJ2-1; cdr3_nt: TGTGCCAGCAGCCAAGGGTCAGGGCTAGCGGGGGGGAAGCAGTTCTTC; cdr3_aa: CASSQGSGLAGGKQFF
clone_size: -; v_call: TRBV6-5; d_call: TRBD1; j_call: TRBJ1-1; cdr3_nt: TGTGCCAGCACCGTACAGGGGGCAAACACTGAAGCTTTCTTT; cdr3_aa: CASTVQGANTEAFF
clone_size: many; v_call: TRBV5-1; d_call: -; j_call: TRBJ2-3; cdr3_nt: TGCGCCAGCAGACCGGGCACCACAGATACGCAGTATTTT; cdr3_aa: CASRPGTTDTQYF
clone_size: -; v_call: TRBV7-8; d_call: -; j_call: TRBJ1-2; cdr3_nt: TGTGCCAGCTCGGGGGGGGAGTTCTATGGCTACACCTTC; cdr3_aa: CASSGGEFYGYTF
clone_size: -; v_call: TRBV6-2/TRBV6-3; d_call: -; j_call: TRBJ2-1; cdr3_nt: TGTGCCAGCACCCACCTAACGGAGGAGCAGTTCTTC; cdr3_aa: CASTHLTEEQFF
clone_size: few; v_call: TRBV5-1; d_call: TRBD2; j_call: TRBJ2-5; cdr3_nt: TGCGCCAGCAACAAAGCGGGGGGAAAGACCCAGTACTTC; cdr3_aa: CASNKAGGKTQYF
clone_size: -; v_call: TRBV7-3; d_call: -; j_call: TRBJ2-1; cdr3_nt: TGTGCCAGCAGCCCCGAATCGGGCCTCTACAATGAGCAGTTCTTC; cdr3_aa: CASSPESGLYNEQFF
clone_size: few; v_call: TRBV20-1; d_call: -; j_call: TRBJ2-3; cdr3_nt: TGCAGTGCTAGGGGGAGCACTGGGGCAGATACGCAGTATTTT; cdr3_aa: CSARGSTGADTQYF
clone_size: -; v_call: TRBV6-5; d_call: -; j_call: TRBJ1-3; cdr3_nt: TGTGCCAGCAGTTACTCGAGCACCTCTGGAAACACCATATATTTT; cdr3_aa: CASSYSSTSGNTIYF
clone_size: few; v_call: TRBV11-2; d_call: -; j_call: TRBJ2-4; cdr3_nt: TGTGCCATCAGCTTTGGGAGAAGGGGCAAAAACATTCAGTACTTC; cdr3_aa: CAISFGRRGKNIQYF
clone_size: -; v_call: TRBV29-1; d_call: -; j_call: TRBJ2-5; cdr3_nt: TGCAGCGCCAGACCAGAGGTGGGGACCCAGTACTTC; cdr3_aa: CSARPEVGTQYF
clone_size: -; v_call: TRBV6-2/TRBV6-3; d_call: -; j_call: TRBJ1-5; cdr3_nt: TGTGCCAGCAGTTATGGTCATTATAGCAATCAGCCCCAGCATTTT; cdr3_aa: CASSYGHYSNQPQHF
clone_size: -; v_call: TRBV6-5; d_call: TRBD1; j_call: TRBJ2-7; cdr3_nt: TGTGCCAGCAGTTACTCGGGGACAGGGAGTTACGAGCAGTACTTC; cdr3_aa: CASSYSGTGSYEQYF